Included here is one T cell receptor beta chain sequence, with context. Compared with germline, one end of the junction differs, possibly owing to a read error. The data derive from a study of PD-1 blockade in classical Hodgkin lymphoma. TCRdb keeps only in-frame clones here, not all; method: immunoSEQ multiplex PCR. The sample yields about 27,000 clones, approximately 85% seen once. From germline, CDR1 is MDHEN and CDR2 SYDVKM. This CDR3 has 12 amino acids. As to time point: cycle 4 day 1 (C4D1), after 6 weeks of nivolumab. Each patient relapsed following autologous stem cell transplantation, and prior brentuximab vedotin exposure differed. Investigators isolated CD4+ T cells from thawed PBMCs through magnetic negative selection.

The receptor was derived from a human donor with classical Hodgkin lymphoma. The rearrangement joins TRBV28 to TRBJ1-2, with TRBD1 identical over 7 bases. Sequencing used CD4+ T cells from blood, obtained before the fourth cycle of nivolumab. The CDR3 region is CASRGTANFFRW. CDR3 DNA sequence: TGTGCCAGCAGAGGGACAGCTAATTTTTTTAGGTGG.